This T cell receptor beta chain originates from a study of shared clonotypes between healthy human individuals. Overall study findings and caveats: Naive subsets usually exceeded memory subsets in estimated richness. When compared with the clonotypes that were shared by all four sorted-subset donors, the non-shared clonotypes turned out to have lower generation probabilities.

Clones were read by immunoSEQ multiplex PCR, and TCRdb kept only the in-frame ones, dropping some. The data hold about 980,000 clones, with approximately 80% observed a single time. This clone was counted a few times. The antigen is not known. Sequenced input: memory CD4+ T cells sorted from blood. Subset denoted: CD45RA-negative fraction. This receptor was identified in a man between 18 and 29 years old in good health.

The CDR3 DNA reads TGTGCCAGCAGCGCTAAAGAGAGGGTCGGTAATTCACCCCTCCACTTT. Its protein product is CASSAKERVGNSPLHF. The genes are TRBV9 and TRBJ1-6; the D is unclear. The V and J ends lost 3 bases and 6 bases respectively, with 16 bases between them. The CDR3 extends over 16 amino acids. Per germline, CDR1 SGDLS and CDR2 YYNGEE.